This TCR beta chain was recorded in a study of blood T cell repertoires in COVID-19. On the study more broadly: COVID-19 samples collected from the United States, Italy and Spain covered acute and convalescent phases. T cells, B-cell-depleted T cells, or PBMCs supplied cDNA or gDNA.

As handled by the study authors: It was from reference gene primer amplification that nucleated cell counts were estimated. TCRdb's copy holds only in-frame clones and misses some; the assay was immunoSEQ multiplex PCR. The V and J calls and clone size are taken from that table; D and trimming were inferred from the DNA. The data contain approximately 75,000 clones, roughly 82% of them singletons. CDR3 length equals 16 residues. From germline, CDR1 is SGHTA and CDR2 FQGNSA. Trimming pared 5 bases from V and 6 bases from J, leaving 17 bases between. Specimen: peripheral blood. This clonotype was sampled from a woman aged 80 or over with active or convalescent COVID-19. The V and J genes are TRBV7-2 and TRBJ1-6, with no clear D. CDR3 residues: CASSTLRGRGNSPLHF. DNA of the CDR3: TGTGCCAGCAGCACCCTTCGGGGTCGCGGTAATTCACCCCTCCACTTT. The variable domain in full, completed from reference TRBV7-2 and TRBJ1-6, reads GAGVSQSPSNKVTEKGKDVELRCDPISGHTALYWYRQSLGQGLEFLIYFQGNSAPDKSGLPSDRFSAERTGGSVSTLTIQRTQQEDSAVYLCASSTLRGRGNSPLHFGNGTRLTVT.